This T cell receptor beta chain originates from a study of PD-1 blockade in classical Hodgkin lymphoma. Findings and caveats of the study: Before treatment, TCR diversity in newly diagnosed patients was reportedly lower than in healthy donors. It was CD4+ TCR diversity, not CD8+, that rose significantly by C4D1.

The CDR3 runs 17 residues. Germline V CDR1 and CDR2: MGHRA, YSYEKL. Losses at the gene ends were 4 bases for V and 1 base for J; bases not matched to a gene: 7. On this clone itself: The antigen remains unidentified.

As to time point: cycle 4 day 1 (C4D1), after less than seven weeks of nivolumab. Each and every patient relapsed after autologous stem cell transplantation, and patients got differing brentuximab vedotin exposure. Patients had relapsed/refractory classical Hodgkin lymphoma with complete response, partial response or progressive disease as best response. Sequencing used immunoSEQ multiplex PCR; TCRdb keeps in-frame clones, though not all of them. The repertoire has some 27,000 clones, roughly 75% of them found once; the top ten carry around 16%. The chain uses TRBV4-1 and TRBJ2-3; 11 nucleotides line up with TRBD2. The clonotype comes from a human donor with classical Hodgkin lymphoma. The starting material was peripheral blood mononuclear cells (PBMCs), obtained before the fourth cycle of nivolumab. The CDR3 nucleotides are TGCGCCAGCAGCCGCCCGGGTAGCGGGAGGGGCACAGATACGCAGTATTTT. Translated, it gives CASSRPGSGRGTDTQYF.